The 7 T cell receptor beta chains listed next were all sequenced from one sample in a study of T cells in Graves' hyperthyroidism and ophthalmopathy. Amplification of TCR beta CDR3 regions was performed using RNA transcripts as template. The HTBI set primed first-round TCR CDR3 RT-PCR. TCRdb reprocessed the multiplex PCR reads via MiXCR and lists one record per CDR3 protein. The sample consists of a few hundred thousand distinct CDR3 sequences, about 45% of them appearing once. Sequencing was carried out using peripheral blood or thyroid tissue (not recorded which). Receptor source: a woman between 18 and 29 years old with Graves' hyperthyroidism.

V and J are TRBV10-3 and TRBJ2-2; TRBD1 agrees at 10 bases. Germline loops: CDR1 ENHRY, CDR2 SYGVKD. The V gene end was trimmed by 4 bases and the J gene end by 1 base; junction bases not matched to a gene: 6. The length of the CDR3 is 17 residues. CDR3 region: CAISGDRGPMNTGELFF. The CDR3 bases are TGTGCCATCAGTGGGGACAGGGGCCCTATGAACACCGGGGAGCTGTTTTTT.

As regards this clonotype: A much bigger clone sits one base away, suggesting this may be a read error. The rearrangement joins TRBV5-6 to TRBJ2-7, with TRBD2 as a possible D gene (6 bases). V lost 2 bases to trimming and J lost 6 bases, with 15 bases between them. CDR3 length: 14 amino acids. Germline V gene sequence: CDR1 SGHDT, CDR2 YYEEEE. The CDR3 DNA sequence: TGTGCCAGCAGCTTACGGGAGAGGGTATCCGAGCAGTACTTC. This encodes CASSLRERVSEQYF.

In this sample, this clonotype turned up a few times. The CDR3 sequence is CASSLVDRNTGELFF. For the CDR3, the DNA is TGTGCCAGCAGTTTAGTAGACAGGAACACCGGGGAGCTGTTTTTT. The rearrangement joins TRBV12-3 or TRBV12-4 to TRBJ2-2, with D possibly matching TRBD1 (5 bases). The V gene lost 1 base and the J gene lost 1 base, with 7 bases spanning the gap. The CDR3 length is 15 residues.

The rearrangement links TRBV7-7 to TRBJ2-3; D may match TRBD1 or TRBD2 (6 bases each). Trimming pared 5 bases from V and 5 bases from J, leaving 14 bases between. This CDR3 is 14 amino acids long. Germline values: CDR1 SSHAT, CDR2 FNYEAQ (reference sequence). CDR3 sequence (DNA): TGTGCCAGCAGCCAAGGTGGAGGGGGAGATACGCAGTATTTT. It encodes CASSQGGGGDTQYF. Full variable domain (remainder filled in from reference TRBV7-7 and TRBJ2-3): GAGVSQSPRYKVTKRGQDVTLRCDPISSHATLYWYQQALGQGPEFLTYFNYEAQPDKSGLPSDRFSAERPEGSISTLTIQRTEQRDSAMYRCASSQGGGGDTQYFGPGTRLTVL.

This rearrangement joins TRBV30 to TRBJ1-1; the D is unclear. Germline CDR1 and CDR2: GTSNPN and SVGIG (reference sequence). V lost 4 bases, J lost 11 bases, and 20 bases lay in between. This CDR3 has 13 residues. The CDR3 protein is CAWKRTVDLMAFF. In DNA, the CDR3 is TGTGCCTGGAAACGGACGGTGGACCTGATGGCTTTCTTT.

The rearrangement links TRBV20-1 to TRBJ1-4; D gene unclear. Trimming pared 3 bases from V and 7 bases from J, leaving 12 bases between. From germline, CDR1 is DFQATT and CDR2 SNEGSKA (reference sequence). This CDR3 comprises 13 residues. CDR3 sequence (DNA): TGCAGTGCTAGGCGGGCCGGGAGTGAAAAACTGTTTTTT. Encoded protein: CSARRAGSEKLFF.

This chain links TRBV6-1 with TRBJ2-5, with 9 bases that match TRBD1. The CDR3 contains 16 residues. Per germline, CDR1 MNHNS and CDR2 SASEGT. After removal of 7 bases from V and 9 bases from J, the junction contained 18 bases not matched to a gene. The CDR3 protein is CASITTTGGLNQPQYF. CDR3 coding DNA: TGTGCCAGCATAACAACCACAGGGGGCCTAAATCAGCCCCAGTACTTC.